This TCR beta chain is from a study of Graves' ophthalmopathy and Graves' hyperthyroidism (dated by TCRdb to the late 2010s). About the study as a whole: Peripheral blood was collected at initial diagnosis, before any treatment. The study used signatures of the TCR beta repertoire to tell Graves' ophthalmopathy apart from Graves' hyperthyroidism and to predict which patients would progress to ophthalmopathy. In total, some 130 blood samples were TCR-sequenced: 43 ophthalmopathy, approximately 80 hyperthyroidism and some 17 hyperthyroidism-to-ophthalmopathy patients. To explore V-J signatures distinguishing ophthalmopathy from hyperthyroidism, a discovery set of about 99 patients (about 44 ophthalmopathy, 55 to 60 stable hyperthyroidism) was enrolled. For independent validation, a separate cohort was made up of 18 hyperthyroidism patients plus 17 patients who later progressed from hyperthyroidism to ophthalmopathy. In five to seven hyperthyroidism patients, the T-cell repertoire of thyroid tissue was compared with the T-cell repertoire of blood. Once sampling was done, hyperthyroidism patients were given methimazole at a starting dose of 30 mg daily, while ophthalmopathy patients were given high-dose intravenous methylprednisolone. The roughly 90 discovery patients were divided at random into training and test sets in a 7:3 ratio.

For repertoire sequencing, TCR beta CDR3 regions were amplified from RNA transcripts. HTBI primers and the Qiagen OneStep RT-PCR kit were used in a first-round RT-PCR, which was followed by a second-round multiplex PCR, size selection and purification. Libraries were sequenced on an Illumina HiSeq2000 using paired-end 100 bp reads. The paper's data handling went like this. SOAPnuke was used to process the reads, removing any read that contained adapters or uncalled bases, had a mean Phred below 15, or lacked an exact match to the constant primer or identifier. COPE v1.2.5 was used to merge the high-quality paired reads. Each unique nucleotide sequence was defined as a clonotype, and clonotypes were aligned to IMGT TRB V, D and J references with MiTCR v1.1. The analysis was limited to V-J combinations with a frequency above 0.0001, which together covered roughly 99% of the repertoires. For each V-J combination, a TCR clonal expansion and chaos score was defined as F50 clonal expansion divided by the chaos observed in the TCRdist matrix. Welch's t-statistics and random forest were used to reduce the features to roughly 14 V-J combinations, which were then used as input to a naive Bayes classifier. The Morisita-Horn index was used to measure how similar the thyroid and blood repertoires were. TCRdb redid the processing of the public reads, applying fastp at Q25 and MiXCR, and retained in-frame beta chains. CDR3 protein duplicates are merged, each entry listing the most common genes and DNA. TCRdb, not the original authors, processed these V and J calls. A total of about 220,000 distinct CDR3 sequences appear in this sample, roughly 21% of them only once. Together, the top ten hold around 45% of the sample.

The CDR1 and CDR2 encoded by the germline V gene (reference sequence) are LNHDA and SQIVND. CDR3 length: 13 amino acids, cysteine to phenylalanine. CDR3 DNA only is kept here, 39 bases in frame from base 1. V loses 7 bases, J loses 0 bases, and the germline ends lie 9 bases apart. General conclusions and limits of the study: The 13-signature model separated ophthalmopathy from stable hyperthyroidism with approximately 85% sensitivity and just under 84% specificity in cross-validation, and 80%/75% in the test set. No statistical method was used to set the sample size in advance, and the investigators knew which group each participant was assigned to. Most of the expanded thyroid clonotypes with a frequency above 0.001 were also detected in blood, and it was suggested that the thyroid immune response may be reflected by blood repertoires. In validation, the model predicted ophthalmopathy progression with nearly 71% sensitivity and roughly 78% specificity; around twelve predicted patients were CT-confirmed with GO in a median of approximately 6.2 months.

This clonotype was picked up many times. The target of this receptor is not known. No much larger clonotype is one base removed from it; base qualities were not supplied. Patients with ophthalmopathy had moderately to severely active disease, with a Clinical Activity Score of 3 or more, a NOSPECS grade of 4 or more, and a disease duration of less than 3 months. Patients were excluded if they had other autoimmune diseases, uncontrolled infections, pregnancy or lactation. Clinical symptoms, serum thyroxine, TRAb, thyroid ultrasound and orbital computed tomography formed the basis of the diagnosis. Using Ficoll-Paque density gradient centrifugation, PBMCs were isolated from about 9.2 ml of fresh peripheral blood. Total RNA was extracted with Trizol reagent and quality-checked on an Agilent 2100 Bioanalyzer.

This receptor chain uses TRBV19 and TRBJ1-1; no D gene call is confident. The sequence came from a woman in her 50s with Graves' ophthalmopathy. Donor details come from another sample of the same person, matched by shared clones. Sequencing was carried out using peripheral blood. This receptor has the CDR3 CASKKTLNTEAFF. The nucleotide sequence reads TGTGCCAGTAAGAAGACACTGAACACTGAAGCTTTCTTT.